One sample yielded the 24 T cell receptor beta chains listed below, sequenced in a study of shared clonotypes between healthy human individuals. Measured with immunoSEQ multiplex PCR; TCRdb has only the in-frame clones, and not every one. The sample has more than 850,000 clones; more than 75% are singletons. Sample: memory CD4+ T cells from PBMCs. Subset described: CD45RA-negative fraction. The receptors here all came from a man younger than 35 in good health. Some clones in this sample may be carry-over from other donors' samples.

This clone came up a few times. The chain joins TRBV7-2 to TRBJ1-2; TRBD1 agrees at 10 bases. Unmatched junction bases numbered 5, after V lost 8 bases and J lost 2 bases. CDR1 and CDR2 (germline): SGHTA, FQGNSA. This CDR3 comprises 14 residues. CDR3 sequence: CASGDRGQNYGYTF. The CDR3 DNA is TGTGCCAGCGGGGACAGGGGTCAAAACTATGGCTACACCTTC.

J is TRBJ2-1 and V is TRBV6-6, with D maybe TRBD2 (6 bases). This CDR3 has 16 residues. Germline CDR1 and CDR2: MNHNY and SVGAGI (reference sequence). V was clipped by 6 bases and J by 4 bases, with 19 bases between them. CDR3 nucleotide sequence: TGTGCCAGCAGGCCCTGGGGTAGCGGAGGATACAATGAGCAGTTCTTC. Translation gives CASRPWGSGGYNEQFF.

This chain uses TRBV11-2 with TRBJ1-1; D not resolved. Germline V gene sequence: CDR1 SGHAT, CDR2 FQNNGV. CDR3 size: 14 residues. The V and J ends lost 5 bases and 5 bases respectively, with 15 bases between them. CDR3 sequence reads: CASSTSRSTTEAFF. As DNA, the CDR3 is TGTGCCAGCAGCACCTCCCGGTCCACGACTGAAGCTTTCTTT. The whole variable domain, remainder taken from reference TRBV11-2 and TRBJ1-1, is EAGVAQSPRYKIIEKRQSVAFWCNPISGHATLYWYQQILGQGPKLLIQFQNNGVVDDSQLPKDRFSAERLKGVDSTLKIQPAKLEDSAVYLCASSTSRSTTEAFFGQGTRLTVV.

The chain is built from TRBV9 and TRBJ1-4; D call uncertain. The CDR3 runs to 14 residues. Trimming left V 3 bases short and J 6 bases short, with 12 bases between. Germline assignment: CDR1 SGDLS and CDR2 YYNGEE. CDR3 sequence reads: CASSARSSDEKLFF. DNA of the CDR3: TGTGCCAGCAGCGCTAGATCGTCGGATGAAAAACTGTTTTTT.

This chain connects TRBV6-5 to TRBJ2-5; no definite D call. The germline V gene encodes CDR1 MNHEY and CDR2 SVGAGI. The CDR3 spans 13 residues. The V and J ends lost 6 bases and 5 bases respectively, with 13 bases between them. CDR3 DNA: TGTGCCAGCAGCCCACACGGGCTGGAGACCCAGTACTTC. It specifies CASSPHGLETQYF.

This clone was seen a single time. The chain couples TRBV2 to TRBJ2-1; tentative D call: TRBD2 (6 bases). Germline lookup yields CDR1 SNHLY and CDR2 FYNNEI. V lost 7 bases to trimming and J lost 0 bases, with 22 bases between them. The CDR3 covers 18 residues. The CDR3 sequence is CASNVVAATPSSYNEQFF. The CDR3, as DNA: TGTGCCAGCAATGTGGTAGCGGCGACTCCAAGCTCCTACAATGAGCAGTTCTTC.

This chain connects TRBV28 to TRBJ2-7; no clear D gene. The V end was cut by 3 bases, the J end by 2 bases, with 17 bases between. The CDR3 has 16 amino acids. Germline-derived CDR1 and CDR2 are MDHEN and SYDVKM. CDR3 in DNA: TGTGCCAGCAGTTTGGATTTGAAATCGGTGGCCTACGAGCAGTACTTC. Protein product: CASSLDLKSVAYEQYF.

There are a few counts of this clone. The V and J genes are TRBV28 and TRBJ2-5; 12 nucleotides line up with TRBD2. The V segment lost 6 bases and the J segment 6 bases; nucleotides outside the gene matches: 8. CDR3 length: 15 residues. Germline CDR1 is MDHEN and CDR2 is SYDVKM. For the CDR3, the DNA is TGTGCCAGCAGCTTACCTGGACTAGCGGGGAAGACCCAGTACTTC. As protein: CASSLPGLAGKTQYF.

The rearrangement joins TRBV10-3 to TRBJ2-7; 8 nucleotides align to TRBD1. Germline assignment: CDR1 ENHRY and CDR2 SYGVKD. The CDR3 loop spans 12 amino acids. V dropped 10 bases and J dropped 4; count of bases not matched to a gene: 6. CDR3 sequence reads: CASADRAYEQYF. DNA for the CDR3: TGTGCCAGCGCGGACAGGGCGTACGAGCAGTACTTC.

This clone appeared many times. The CDR3 bases are TGTGCCACCAGCAGGGGCGTCGGGACAGCCAACACTGAAGCTTTCTTT. Protein product: CATSRGVGTANTEAFF. The genes are TRBV15 and TRBJ1-1; 7 nucleotides match TRBD1. J lost 2 bases, V lost 3 bases, and 9 bases had no gene match. CDR3 length equals 16 residues. Germline V lookup: CDR1 LNHNV, CDR2 YYDKDF (reference sequence).

The rearrangement joins TRBV21-1 to TRBJ2-5; the DNA was not used to check the table's D call, TRBD2. The J call could be wrong; TRBJ2-7 is a better fit for the DNA end. TRBV21-1 is a documented pseudogene. The CDR3 has 18 residues. The CDR3 spells CASSKAPGTSGTTYEQYF. CDR3 bases: TGTGCCAGCAGCAAGGCCCCAGGGACTAGCGGGACGACCTACGAGCAGTACTTC.

In this sample, this clone turned up a few times. The V gene is TRBV28, the J gene TRBJ1-1, with 7 bases matching TRBD1. Germline trimming cut 1 base from V and 2 bases from J; bases unmatched to any gene: 4. Per germline, CDR1 MDHEN and CDR2 SYDVKM. The CDR3 is 15 amino acids. For the CDR3, the DNA is TGTGCCAGCAGTTTATCGGGGACAGTTAACACTGAAGCTTTCTTT. Amino acids: CASSLSGTVNTEAFF.

With regard to this clone: This could be a read error, since a much larger clone is one nucleotide away. At the DNA level, this CDR3 is encoded by other sequences in the same sample as well. The chain combines TRBV6-5 with TRBJ1-1; TRBD1 is a possible D gene (5 bases). The CDR3 runs 15 residues. The germline CDR1 and CDR2 sequences are MNHEY and SVGAGI. The DNA for the CDR3 is TGTGCCAGCACCCCGTACCTCGGGGGTCGGACTGAAGCTTTTTTT. Protein product: CASTPYLGGRTEAFF.

J is TRBJ2-5 and V is TRBV7-9; the match to TRBD1 covers 8 bases. In germline, CDR1 is SEHNR, CDR2 FQNEAQ (reference sequence). Trimming at V came to 3 bases and at J to 5 bases, leaving 8 bases not matched to a gene. The CDR3 spans 15 residues. The CDR3 nucleotides are TGTGCCAGCAGCTTTATGGGGGACAGGTTTGAGACCCAGTACTTC. Residues: CASSFMGDRFETQYF.

This clone was detected only a few times. The chain uses TRBV2 and TRBJ1-5; D gene ambiguous. Per germline, CDR1 SNHLY and CDR2 FYNNEI. CDR3 length: 13 residues. Trimming removed 6 bases from V and 8 bases from J, with 14 bases in between. CDR3 sequence reads: CASRGLGDEPQHF. CDR3 nucleotides: TGTGCCAGCAGGGGTTTGGGAGATGAGCCCCAGCATTTT.

Only one count was recorded for this clone. The chain couples TRBV25-1 to TRBJ2-2, with TRBD1 identical over 9 bases. From germline, CDR1 is MGHDK and CDR2 SYGVNS. The J segment lost 6 bases and the V segment lost 5 bases, leaving 7 bases of the junction unmatched. This CDR3 has 15 residues. This CDR3 is CASSWGQGDPGELFF. The DNA of the CDR3 is TGTGCCAGCAGTTGGGGACAGGGTGACCCCGGGGAGCTGTTTTTT.

The V and J genes are TRBV4-3 and TRBJ2-5; 12 bases line up with TRBD2. The CDR3 totals 16 residues. Germline CDR1 LGHNA, CDR2 YSLEER. With 4 bases clipped from V and 2 bases from J, the junction kept 5 bases outside the gene matches. CDR3 sequence (DNA): TGCGCCAGCAGCCCGGGGACTAGCGGGTTTCAAGAGACCCAGTACTTC. It translates to CASSPGTSGFQETQYF.

This clone was seen only a few times. The chain recombines TRBV11-2 with TRBJ1-2; 9 positions match TRBD1. Per the germline V gene, CDR1 is SGHAT and CDR2 is FQNNGV. The length of the CDR3 is 14 residues. V shed 3 bases, J shed 6 bases, and the junction held 5 bases outside the gene matches. The CDR3 sequence: CASSLTGGGNGYTF. DNA for the CDR3: TGTGCCAGCAGCTTGACAGGGGGAGGGAATGGCTACACCTTC.

The chain uses TRBV7-9 and TRBJ2-5; TRBD1 matches 7 bases. The germline CDR1 and CDR2 sequences are SEHNR and FQNEAQ (reference sequence). The CDR3 covers 14 residues. Unmatched junction bases numbered 2, after V lost 4 bases and J lost 0 bases. The CDR3 DNA reads TGTGCCAGCAGCTCCGGACAGGACCAAGAGACCCAGTACTTC. Translated: CASSSGQDQETQYF. Looking up the rest from reference TRBV7-9 and TRBJ2-5 gives the full variable domain: DTGVSQNPRHKITKRGQNVTFRCDPISEHNRLYWYRQTLGQGPEFLTYFQNEAQLEKSRLLSDRFSAERPKGSFSTLEIQRTEQGDSAMYLCASSSGQDQETQYFGPGTRLLVL.

J is TRBJ2-5 and V is TRBV28, with D unclear. Trimming stripped 2 bases from V and 6 bases from J, with 10 bases between. CDR3 length equals 13 residues. Looked up from germline, CDR1 is MDHEN and CDR2 is SYDVKM. Here the CDR3 reads CASSLGGYQTQYF. In nucleotides, the CDR3 is TGTGCCAGCAGTTTAGGTGGCTACCAGACCCAGTACTTC.

This chain joins TRBV19 and TRBJ1-2, with 7 bases aligning to TRBD1. The CDR3 loop spans 16 amino acids. V shed 6 bases, J shed 6 bases, and the junction held 16 bases outside the gene matches. Germline-derived CDR1 and CDR2 are LNHDA and SQIVND (reference sequence). The CDR3 bases are TGTGCCAGTAGACCCGGGACCCGCAGGACAGGCCATGGCTACACCTTC. Translating it yields CASRPGTRRTGHGYTF.

The V gene is TRBV30, the J gene TRBJ2-2, with 7 bases aligning to TRBD2. The V segment lost 5 bases and the J segment 3 bases; nucleotides outside the gene matches: 12. The CDR3 consists of 16 residues. CDR1 is GTSNPN, CDR2 SVGIG, per germline (reference sequence). The CDR3: CAWRPSGLGDTGELFF. CDR3 in DNA: TGTGCCTGGCGTCCGAGCGGACTAGGGGACACCGGGGAGCTGTTTTTT.

This clone was seen a single time. V usage is TRBV10-1 and J usage is TRBJ2-5, with D possibly matching TRBD2 (5 bases). The CDR3 consists of 15 residues. V lost 0 bases to trimming and J lost 2 bases, with 10 bases between them. The germline V gene has CDR1 WNHNN and CDR2 SYGVQD (reference sequence). CDR3 sequence reads: CASSESTSGQETQYF. The DNA for the CDR3 is TGCGCCAGCAGTGAGTCGACGTCGGGGCAAGAGACCCAGTACTTC.

The V gene is TRBV5-1, the J gene TRBJ2-3; D remains ambiguous. CDR1 SGHRS and CDR2 YFSETQ come from the germline V gene. This CDR3 spans 12 amino acids. V lost 5 bases and J lost 5, with 9 bases in between. CDR3 coding DNA: TGCGCCAGCAGTTCGTTGCAAGATACGCAGTATTTT. This codes for CASSSLQDTQYF.